This T cell receptor (beta chain) was obtained from a study of identical twins. Study observations and caveats: Alpha sequences that were out-of-frame and twin-shared showed an excess of low generation probability. Reduced insertions were recorded for abundant cord blood beta clonotypes, with no such pattern in memory repertoires.

Only healthy Caucasians were included as donors. V was pared by 1 base and J by 4 bases, with 5 bases between. There are 13 residues in the CDR3. Germline V gene sequence: CDR1 SGDLS, CDR2 YYNGEE. A universal primer site was created by template switching, with the cDNA bearing unique molecular identifiers. TCRdb re-derived calls from the 5' RACE reads in MiXCR, one entry per CDR3 protein. The sample contains hundreds of thousands of distinct CDR3 sequences, about 12% of which appear only once. This clonotype occurred a few times. Its matching antigen is unknown. Another study also made use of these data, one on yellow fever vaccine responses in identical twins.

Sample: PBMCs. The chain uses TRBV9 and TRBJ2-2; TRBD1 is a possible D gene (5 bases). The sequence was obtained from a woman under 30 in good health. CDR3 sequence: CASSVRGTGELFF. CDR3 coding DNA: TGTGCCAGCAGCGTAAGGGGCACCGGGGAGCTGTTTTTT.